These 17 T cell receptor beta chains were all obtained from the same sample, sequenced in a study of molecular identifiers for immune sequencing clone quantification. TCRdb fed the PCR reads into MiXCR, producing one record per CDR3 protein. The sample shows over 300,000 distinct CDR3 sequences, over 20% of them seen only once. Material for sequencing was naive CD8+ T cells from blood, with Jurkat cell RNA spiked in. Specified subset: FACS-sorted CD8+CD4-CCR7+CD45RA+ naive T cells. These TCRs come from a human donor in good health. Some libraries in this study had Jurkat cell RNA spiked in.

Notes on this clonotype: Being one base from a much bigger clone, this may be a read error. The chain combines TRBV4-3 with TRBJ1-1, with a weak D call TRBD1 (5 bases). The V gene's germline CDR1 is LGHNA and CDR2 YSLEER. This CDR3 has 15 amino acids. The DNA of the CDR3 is TGCGCCAGCAGCCAAGATTGGCTGGGACGGCCCGAGGCTTCCTTT. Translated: CASSQDWLGRPEASF.

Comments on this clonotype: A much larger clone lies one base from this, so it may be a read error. In DNA, the CDR3 is TGTGCCAGCAGTTACTCGGAGGGGTACGAGCTGTACTTC. Translation gives CASSYSEGYELYF. The V gene is TRBV6-5, the J gene TRBJ2-7; D may be TRBD2 (6 bases). From germline, CDR1 is MNHEY and CDR2 SVGAGI. The CDR3 has 13 amino acids.

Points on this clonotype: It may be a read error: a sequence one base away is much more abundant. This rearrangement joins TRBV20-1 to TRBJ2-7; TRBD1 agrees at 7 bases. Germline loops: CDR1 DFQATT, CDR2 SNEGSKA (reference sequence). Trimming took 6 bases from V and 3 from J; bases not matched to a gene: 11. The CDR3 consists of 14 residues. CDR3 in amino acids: CSAGLDRRIYEQYF. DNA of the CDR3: TGCAGTGCCGGGTTGGACAGGCGGATCTACGAGCAGTACTTC.

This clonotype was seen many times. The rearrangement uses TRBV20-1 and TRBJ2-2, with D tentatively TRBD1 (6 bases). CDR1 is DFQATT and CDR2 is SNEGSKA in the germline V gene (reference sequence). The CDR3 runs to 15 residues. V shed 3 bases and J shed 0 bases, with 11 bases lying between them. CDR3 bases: TGCAGTGCTAGGGGGACACCCCCGAACACCGGGGAGCTGTTTTTT. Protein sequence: CSARGTPPNTGELFF.

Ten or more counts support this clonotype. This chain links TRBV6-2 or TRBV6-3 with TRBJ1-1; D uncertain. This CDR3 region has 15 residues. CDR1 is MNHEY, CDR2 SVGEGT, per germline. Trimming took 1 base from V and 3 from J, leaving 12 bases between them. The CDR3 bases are TGTGCCAGCAGTTACTTCGGAAACCTGGACACTGAAGCTTTCTTT. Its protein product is CASSYFGNLDTEAFF.

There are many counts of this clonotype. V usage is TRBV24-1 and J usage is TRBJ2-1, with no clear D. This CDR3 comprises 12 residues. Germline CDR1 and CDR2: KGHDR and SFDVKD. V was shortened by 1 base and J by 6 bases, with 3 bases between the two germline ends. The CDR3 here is CATSDFGNEQFF. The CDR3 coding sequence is TGTGCCACCAGTGATTTTGGCAATGAGCAGTTCTTC.

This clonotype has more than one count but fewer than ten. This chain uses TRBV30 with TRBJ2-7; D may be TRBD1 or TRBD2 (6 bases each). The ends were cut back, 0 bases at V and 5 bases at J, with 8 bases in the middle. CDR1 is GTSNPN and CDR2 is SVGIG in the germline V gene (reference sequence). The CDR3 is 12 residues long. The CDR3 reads CAWSVGGDEQYF. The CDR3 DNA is TGTGCCTGGAGTGTCGGGGGCGACGAGCAGTACTTC.

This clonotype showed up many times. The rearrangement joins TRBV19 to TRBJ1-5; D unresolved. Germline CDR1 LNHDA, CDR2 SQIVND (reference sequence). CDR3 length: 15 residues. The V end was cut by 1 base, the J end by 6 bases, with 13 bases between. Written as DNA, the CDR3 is TGTGCCAGTAGTATAGCCACCAGGACGGTTCAGCCCCAGCATTTT. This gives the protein CASSIATRTVQPQHF.

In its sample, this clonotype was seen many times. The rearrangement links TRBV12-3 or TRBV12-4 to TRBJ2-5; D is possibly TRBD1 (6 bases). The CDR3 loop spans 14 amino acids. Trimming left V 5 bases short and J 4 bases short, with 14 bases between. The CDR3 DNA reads TGTGCCAGCAGTCCGGACAGCGGAGGAGAGACCCAGTACTTC. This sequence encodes CASSPDSGGETQYF.

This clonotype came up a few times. The CDR3 protein is CSARPLSTDTQYF. CDR3 coding DNA: TGCAGTGCTAGACCTCTAAGCACAGATACGCAGTATTTT. The J gene is TRBJ2-3, the V gene TRBV20-1; no definite D call. The CDR3 covers 13 residues. Trimming removed 2 bases at V and 0 bases at J, with 6 bases between. Germline lookup yields CDR1 DFQATT and CDR2 SNEGSKA (reference sequence).

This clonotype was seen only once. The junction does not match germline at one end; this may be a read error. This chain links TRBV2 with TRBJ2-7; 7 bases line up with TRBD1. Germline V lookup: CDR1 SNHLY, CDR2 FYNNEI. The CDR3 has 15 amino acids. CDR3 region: CARSHRGMGSYAQYF. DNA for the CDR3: TGTGCCCGCAGTCACAGGGGTATGGGGTCCTACGCGCAGTACTTC.

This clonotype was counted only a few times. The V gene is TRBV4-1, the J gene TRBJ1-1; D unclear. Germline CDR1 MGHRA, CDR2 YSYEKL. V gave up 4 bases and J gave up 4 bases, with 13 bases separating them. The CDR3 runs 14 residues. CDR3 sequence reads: CASSRSQQPTEAFF. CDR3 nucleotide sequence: TGCGCCAGCAGCCGGTCCCAACAGCCCACTGAAGCTTTCTTT.

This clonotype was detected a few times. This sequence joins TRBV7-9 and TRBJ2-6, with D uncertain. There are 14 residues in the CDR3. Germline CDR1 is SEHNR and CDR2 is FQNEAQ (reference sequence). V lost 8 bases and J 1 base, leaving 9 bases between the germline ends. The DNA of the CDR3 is TGTGCCAGCGGAGACATGTCTGGGGCCAACGTCCTGACTTTC. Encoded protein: CASGDMSGANVLTF.

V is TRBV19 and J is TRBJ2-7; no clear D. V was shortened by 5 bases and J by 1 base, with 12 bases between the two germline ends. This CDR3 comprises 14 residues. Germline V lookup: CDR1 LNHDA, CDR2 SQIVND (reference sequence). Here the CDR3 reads CASSPMTPSYEQYF. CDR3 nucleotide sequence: TGTGCCAGTAGTCCTATGACCCCGTCCTACGAGCAGTACTTC. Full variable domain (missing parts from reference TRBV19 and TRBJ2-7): DGGITQSPKYLFRKEGQNVTLSCEQNLNHDAMYWYRQDPGQGLRLIYYSQIVNDFQKGDIAEGYSVSREKKESFPLTVTSAQKNPTAFYLCASSPMTPSYEQYFGPGTRLTVT.

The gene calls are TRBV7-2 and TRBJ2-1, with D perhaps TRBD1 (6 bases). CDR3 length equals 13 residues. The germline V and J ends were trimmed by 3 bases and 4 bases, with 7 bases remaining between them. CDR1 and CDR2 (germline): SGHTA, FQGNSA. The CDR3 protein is CASSLTGYNEQFF. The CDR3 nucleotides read TGTGCCAGCAGCTTGACAGGTTACAATGAGCAGTTCTTC.

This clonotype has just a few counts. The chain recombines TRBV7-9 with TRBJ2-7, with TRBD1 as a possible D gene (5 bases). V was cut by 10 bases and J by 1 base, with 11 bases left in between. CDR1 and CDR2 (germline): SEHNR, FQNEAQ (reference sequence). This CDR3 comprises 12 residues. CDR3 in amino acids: CATDQGSYEQYF. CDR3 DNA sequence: TGTGCCACCGATCAGGGTTCCTACGAGCAGTACTTC. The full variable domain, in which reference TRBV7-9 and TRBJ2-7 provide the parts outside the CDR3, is DTGVSQNPRHKITKRGQNVTFRCDPISEHNRLYWYRQTLGQGPEFLTYFQNEAQLEKSRLLSDRFSAERPKGSFSTLEIQRTEQGDSAMYLCATDQGSYEQYFGPGTRLTVT.

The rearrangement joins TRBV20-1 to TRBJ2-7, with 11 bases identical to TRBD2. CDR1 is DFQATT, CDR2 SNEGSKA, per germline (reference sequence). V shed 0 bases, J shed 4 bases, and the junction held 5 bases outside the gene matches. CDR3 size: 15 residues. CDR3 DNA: TGCAGTGCTAGAGACCCCGGGACTAGCGGATACGAGCAGTACTTC. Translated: CSARDPGTSGYEQYF.